A single sample is the source of the 19 T cell receptor beta chains below, sequenced in a study of OX40 agonist ivuxolimab in advanced cancers. The library was built by means of the immunoSEQ multiplex PCR assay. Entries here come from immuneACCESS through TCRdb and include only in-frame sequences with V and J called. Some clones fail to appear in such tables; in the studies checked, an unresolved V gene covers under half of the shortfall, and the cause of the remainder is unknown. The sample table contains 40,000 to 50,000 clones; only one count was recorded for around 85% of them. 2.5% to 3% of the sample is held by the ten biggest clonotypes. This material consisted of CD4+ or CD8+ T cells sorted from blood, taken in a trial of the OX40 agonist ivuxolimab. Receptors were obtained from an adult with an advanced solid tumor such as melanoma, head and neck, liver or kidney cancer.

This chain links TRBV2 with TRBJ2-1; TRBD2 might be the D (6 bases). The CDR3 runs to 14 residues. Trimming stripped 11 bases from V and 1 base from J, with 15 bases between. CDR1 and CDR2 (germline): SNHLY, FYNNEI. The CDR3 bases are TGTGCCGGGACCCCTAGCGCGTCCTACAATGAGCAGTTCTTC. Its translation is CAGTPSASYNEQFF.

The J gene is TRBJ2-7, the V gene TRBV11-3; possibly TRBD2 for D (5 bases). Germline-derived CDR1 and CDR2 are SGHNT and YENEEA. This CDR3 has 15 amino acids. V was clipped by 4 bases and J by 2 bases, with 15 bases between them. DNA for the CDR3: TGTGCCAGCAGCTCCACCGGACTCGACCCCTACGAGCAGTACTTC. Its translation: CASSSTGLDPYEQYF.

The chain employs TRBV7-9 and TRBJ1-2; D gene uncertain. Germline CDR1 SEHNR, CDR2 FQNEAQ (reference sequence). The V gene lost 5 bases and the J gene lost 6 bases, with 13 bases spanning the gap. The CDR3 has 13 residues. The CDR3 DNA follows: TGTGCCAGCAGCCAGATAACTGTCGATGGCTACACCTTC. This encodes CASSQITVDGYTF.

The chain is built from TRBV7-2 and TRBJ2-7; 8 positions agree with TRBD2. The J segment lost 4 bases and the V segment lost 6 bases, leaving 5 bases of the junction unmatched. This CDR3 spans 13 amino acids. The germline V gene encodes CDR1 SGHTA and CDR2 FQGNSA. In DNA form, the CDR3 reads TGTGCCAGCAGGCAGCCGGGAGGGTACGAGCAGTACTTC. It is translated as CASRQPGGYEQYF.

The chain couples TRBV10-3 to TRBJ1-1; 10 nucleotides agree with TRBD1. V was pared by 5 bases and J by 7 bases, with 16 bases of the junction left unmatched. This CDR3 contains 17 residues. Germline V lookup: CDR1 ENHRY, CDR2 SYGVKD. The CDR3 nucleotides are TGTGCCATCAGTTCTCCCGGCGACAGGGGGCCAAGGGTTGAAGCTTTCTTT. Translated: CAISSPGDRGPRVEAFF.

The chain couples TRBV4-1 to TRBJ2-7; 9 bases agree with TRBD2. Germline CDR1 MGHRA, CDR2 YSYEKL. J lost 2 bases, V lost 2 bases, and 7 bases had no gene match. This CDR3 has 16 amino acids. CDR3 nucleotides: TGCGCCAGCAGCCAACTCCTAGCGGGGTCCCCCTACGAGCAGTACTTC. Translated: CASSQLLAGSPYEQYF.

The CDR3 reads CASSQDRLRLAKNIQYF. DNA of the CDR3: TGCGCCAGCAGCCAAGATCGTTTAAGACTAGCCAAAAACATTCAGTACTTC. This chain uses TRBV4-1 with TRBJ2-4; D is ambiguous. The germline gives CDR1 MGHRA, CDR2 YSYEKL. The length of the CDR3 is 17 residues. V lost 0 bases and J 0 bases, leaving 12 bases between the germline ends.

V usage is TRBV11-2 and J usage is TRBJ2-3, with 7 bases fitting TRBD2. V lost 5 bases to trimming and J lost 3 bases; unmatched junction nucleotides: 5. The CDR3 covers 14 residues. Per the germline V gene, CDR1 is SGHAT and CDR2 is FQNNGV. The CDR3 DNA is TGTGCCAGCAGCCCTGGGGGGGAAACAGATACGCAGTATTTT. It specifies CASSPGGETDTQYF.

The J gene is TRBJ2-7, the V gene TRBV27; 7 positions agree with TRBD2. Unmatched junction bases numbered 6, after V lost 0 bases and J lost 1 base. The CDR3 has 16 residues. Germline V gene sequence: CDR1 MNHEY, CDR2 SMNVEV (reference sequence). CDR3 sequence: CASSLSPGGSSYEQYF. As DNA, the CDR3 is TGTGCCAGCAGTTTATCGCCTGGCGGGAGTTCCTACGAGCAGTACTTC.

The gene calls are TRBV11-2 and TRBJ1-1, with 8 bases fitting TRBD1. Per the germline V gene, CDR1 is SGHAT and CDR2 is FQNNGV. The CDR3 is 16 residues long. V was clipped by 4 bases and J by 5 bases; unmatched bases: 12. In DNA, the CDR3 is TGTGCCAGCAGCTCCCTCTCCAGGGGGCGGGGAACTGAAGCTTTCTTT. Translated: CASSSLSRGRGTEAFF.

V usage is TRBV7-2 and J usage is TRBJ1-2; D call uncertain. The ends were cut back, 5 bases at V and 6 bases at J, with 10 bases in the middle. There are 12 residues in the CDR3. Germline V CDR1 and CDR2: SGHTA, FQGNSA. The CDR3 reads CASSRGRDGYTF. The CDR3, as DNA: TGTGCCAGCAGCCGAGGTCGGGATGGCTACACCTTC.

The rearrangement joins TRBV21-1 to TRBJ2-1; the D call of TRBD2 is as the table states it, not checked on the DNA. TRBV21-1 is classified as a pseudogene. CDR3 size: 15 residues. The CDR3 DNA reads TGTGCCAGCAGCAAAGATGAGCGGGAGGTCAATGAGCAGTTCTTC. Translated: CASSKDEREVNEQFF.

V usage is TRBV5-1 and J usage is TRBJ2-3; D is perhaps TRBD2 (7 bases). The V end was cut by 5 bases, the J end by 4 bases, with 17 bases between. There are 15 residues in the CDR3. CDR1 and CDR2 from the germline V gene are SGHRS and YFSETQ. The CDR3 DNA sequence: TGCGCCAGCAGGAGCCCGGGGGCGGGGGCAGATACGCAGTATTTT. Translation: CASRSPGAGADTQYF.

The chain combines TRBV7-9 with TRBJ1-2; 7 bases are a match to TRBD1. J gave up 4 bases and V 2 bases, and 13 bases lay outside the gene matches. The CDR3 has 17 amino acids. The germline V gene encodes CDR1 SEHNR and CDR2 FQNEAQ (reference sequence). For the CDR3, the DNA is TGTGCCAGCAGCTTAAATGCAGGGGGTATTGGTGTCTATGGCTACACCTTC. It codes for CASSLNAGGIGVYGYTF.

The chain is built from TRBV2 and TRBJ1-1; a weak D match, TRBD1 (5 bases). V was clipped by 6 bases and J by 4 bases, with 15 bases between them. The germline gives CDR1 SNHLY, CDR2 FYNNEI. This CDR3 spans 14 amino acids. The CDR3 loop is CASRDPQGGTEAFF. The CDR3 bases are TGTGCCAGCAGGGACCCGCAGGGAGGCACTGAAGCTTTCTTT.

This chain's CDR3 is CASTRGRNTEAFF. As DNA, the CDR3 is TGTGCCAGCACCAGAGGCCGGAACACTGAAGCTTTCTTT. The genes are TRBV6-5 and TRBJ1-1, with D unclear. The germline V and J ends were trimmed by 7 bases and 1 base, with 10 bases remaining between them. The CDR3 contains 13 residues. Germline loops: CDR1 MNHEY, CDR2 SVGAGI.

The chain links TRBV10-3 to TRBJ1-1, with 8 bases identical to TRBD1. The length of the CDR3 is 16 residues. V shed 3 bases and J 1 base; nucleotides not matched to a gene: 7. Germline V gives CDR1 ENHRY, CDR2 SYGVKD. The CDR3 loop reads CAISDPRQGSNTEAFF. CDR3 nucleotide sequence: TGTGCCATCAGTGACCCTCGACAGGGGTCGAACACTGAAGCTTTCTTT.

This chain links TRBV25-1 with TRBJ2-5, with D possibly TRBD1 on 5 matching bases. The CDR3 has 14 amino acids. The germline CDR1 and CDR2 sequences are MGHDK and SYGVNS. Trimming left V 2 bases short and J 4 bases short, with 11 bases between. This chain's CDR3 is CASSELRDLETQYF. The CDR3 DNA sequence: TGTGCCAGCAGTGAACTCAGGGATTTAGAGACCCAGTACTTC.

V and J are TRBV6-6 and TRBJ1-2; a weak D match, TRBD1 (6 bases). Germline V gene sequence: CDR1 MNHNY, CDR2 SVGAGI (reference sequence). This CDR3 spans 15 amino acids. V was pared by 2 bases and J by 2 bases, with 12 bases between. The CDR3 is CASSYVLGANYGYTF. The DNA for the CDR3 is TGTGCCAGCAGTTACGTTCTGGGGGCGAACTATGGCTACACCTTC.